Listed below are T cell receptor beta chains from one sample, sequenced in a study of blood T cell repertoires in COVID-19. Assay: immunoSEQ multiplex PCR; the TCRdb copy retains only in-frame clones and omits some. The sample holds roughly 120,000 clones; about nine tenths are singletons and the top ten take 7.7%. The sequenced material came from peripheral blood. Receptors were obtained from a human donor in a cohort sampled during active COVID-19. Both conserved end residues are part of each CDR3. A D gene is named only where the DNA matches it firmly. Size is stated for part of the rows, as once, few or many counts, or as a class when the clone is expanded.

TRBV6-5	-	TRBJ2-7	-	CASSRQRPYEQYF	TGTGCCTCCTCCCGCCAGCGTCCCTACGAGCAGTACTTC
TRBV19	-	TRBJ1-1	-	CASTRQDQGTEAFF	TGTGCCAGTACTCGTCAGGACCAGGGGACTGAAGCTTTCTTT
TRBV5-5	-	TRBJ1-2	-	CASSFEQDYGYTF	TGTGCCAGCAGCTTTGAACAGGACTATGGCTACACCTTC
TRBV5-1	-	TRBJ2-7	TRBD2	CASSPEAGRTYEQYF	TGCGCCAGCAGCCCTGAGGCCGGGAGGACATACGAGCAGTACTTC
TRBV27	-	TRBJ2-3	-	CASSSLRGWSTPTSTDTQYF	TGTGCCAGCAGTTCCTTAAGGGGTTGGTCAACACCTACTAGCACAGATACGCAGTATTTT
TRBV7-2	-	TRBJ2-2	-	CASLRSYVDTGELFF	TGTGCCAGCTTGCGCTCCTACGTGGACACCGGGGAGCTGTTTTTT
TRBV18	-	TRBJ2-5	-	CASSQRTEQETQYF	TGTGCCAGCTCACAGAGGACAGAACAAGAGACCCAGTACTTC
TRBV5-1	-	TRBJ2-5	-	CASSLANREETQYF	TGCGCCAGCAGCTTGGCAAACAGAGAAGAGACCCAGTACTTC
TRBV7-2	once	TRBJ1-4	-	CASSLGDSTNEKLFF	TGTGCCAGCAGCTTAGGAGATTCAACTAATGAAAAACTGTTTTTT
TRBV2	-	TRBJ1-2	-	CASSEDRNYGYTF	TGTGCCAGCAGTGAAGACAGAAACTATGGCTACACCTTC
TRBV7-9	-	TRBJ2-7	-	CASSTRDSSYEQYF	TGTGCCAGCAGCACCCGGGACTCGTCCTACGAGCAGTACTTC
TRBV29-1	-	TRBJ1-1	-	CSVVRTVNTEAFF	TGCAGCGTTGTCCGGACAGTGAACACTGAAGCTTTCTTT
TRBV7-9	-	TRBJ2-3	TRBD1	CASSIRTGGTDTQYF	TGTGCCAGCAGCATTCGGACAGGGGGCACAGATACGCAGTATTTT
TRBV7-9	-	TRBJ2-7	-	CASRDGISYEQYF	TGTGCCAGCAGGGACGGGATCTCCTACGAGCAGTACTTC
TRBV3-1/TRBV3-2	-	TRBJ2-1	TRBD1	CASSRGQGADEQFF	TGTGCCAGCAGCCGCGGACAGGGGGCGGACGAGCAGTTCTTC
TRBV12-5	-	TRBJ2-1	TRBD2	CASVILTGTSGRAGSNEQFF	TGTGCTAGTGTCATACTTACGGGGACTAGCGGGAGGGCCGGTAGCAATGAGCAGTTCTTC
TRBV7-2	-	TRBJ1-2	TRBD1	CASSLVGTVYGYTF	TGTGCCAGCAGCTTAGTGGGGACAGTTTATGGCTACACCTTC
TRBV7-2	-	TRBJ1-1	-	CASSLDLQMNTEAFF	TGTGCCAGCAGCTTAGATCTTCAGATGAACACTGAAGCTTTCTTT
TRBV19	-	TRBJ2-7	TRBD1	CASRGGQGPREQYF	TGTGCCAGTAGGGGGGGACAGGGCCCCCGCGAGCAGTACTTC
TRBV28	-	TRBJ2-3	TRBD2	CASSGGIGGRAPYTQYF	TGTGCCAGCAGTGGGGGGATAGGCGGGAGGGCCCCCTATACGCAGTATTTT
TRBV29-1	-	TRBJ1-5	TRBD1	CSVVVTGGAGQPQHF	TGCAGCGTTGTAGTGACAGGGGGGGCTGGACAGCCCCAGCATTTT
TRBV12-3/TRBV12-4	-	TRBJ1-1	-	CASSFGSLRAFF	TGTGCCAGCAGTTTTGGGAGTTTGAGAGCTTTCTTT
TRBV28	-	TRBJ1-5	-	CASSPTKYTGSQHF	TGTGCCAGCAGTCCAACCAAATACACAGGGTCCCAGCATTTT
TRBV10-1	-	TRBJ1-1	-	CASSVGRGEAFF	TGCGCCAGCAGTGTCGGCAGGGGTGAAGCTTTCTTT
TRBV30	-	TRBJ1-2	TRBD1	CAWSSGGYGYTF	TGTGCCTGGAGTTCAGGGGGCTATGGCTACACCTTC
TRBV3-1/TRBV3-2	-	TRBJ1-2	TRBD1	CASSQIPGQGSYGYTF	TGTGCCAGCAGCCAGATACCGGGACAGGGATCTTATGGCTACACCTTC
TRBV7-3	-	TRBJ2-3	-	CASSDSYPSTDTQYF	TGTGCCAGCAGTGACTCCTACCCTAGCACAGATACGCAGTATTTT
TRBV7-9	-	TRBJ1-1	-	CASSDYGRTGAEAFF	TGTGCCAGCAGCGATTATGGCCGGACTGGGGCTGAAGCTTTCTTT
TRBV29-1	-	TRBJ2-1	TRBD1	CSARTGSYNEQFF	TGCAGCGCCCGGACAGGCTCCTACAATGAGCAGTTCTTC
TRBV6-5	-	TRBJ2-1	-	CASSYSGRGSGNEQFF	TGTGCCAGCAGTTACTCGGGCAGGGGAAGTGGCAATGAGCAGTTCTTC
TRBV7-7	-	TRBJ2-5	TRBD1	CASSFTGTGSETQYF	TGTGCTAGCAGCTTTACCGGGACAGGGAGCGAGACCCAGTACTTC
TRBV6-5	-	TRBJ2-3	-	CASSWAGGTDTQYF	TGTGCCAGCAGTTGGGCAGGGGGCACAGATACGCAGTATTTT
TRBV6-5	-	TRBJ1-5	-	CASSSRGSNQPQHF	TGTGCCAGCAGTAGCCGAGGGAGCAATCAGCCCCAGCATTTT
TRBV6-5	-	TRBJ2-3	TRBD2	CASRHPAGGVDTQYF	TGTGCCAGCAGACACCCAGCGGGGGGCGTAGATACGCAGTATTTT
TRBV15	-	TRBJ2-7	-	CATSREGRLSEQYF	TGTGCCACCAGCAGAGAGGGCCGCTTATCCGAGCAGTACTTC
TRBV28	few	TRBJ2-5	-	CASTSLETQYF	TGTGCCAGCACTTCTTTAGAGACCCAGTACTTC
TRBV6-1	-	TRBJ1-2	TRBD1	CASSERHQGEVGGYTF	TGTGCCAGCAGTGAACGTCATCAGGGGGAGGTTGGTGGCTACACCTTC
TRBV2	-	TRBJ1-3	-	CASSEGALSGNTIYF	TGTGCCAGCAGTGAAGGGGCTCTCTCTGGAAACACCATATATTTT
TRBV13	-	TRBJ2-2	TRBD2	CASSFGRRGGNTGELFF	TGTGCCAGCAGCTTCGGGCGGCGGGGGGGGAACACCGGGGAGCTGTTTTTT
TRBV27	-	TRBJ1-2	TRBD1	CASSQDRGSYGYTF	TGTGCCAGCAGTCAAGACAGGGGGTCGTACGGCTACACCTTC
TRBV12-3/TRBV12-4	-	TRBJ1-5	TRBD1	CASRMTGNQPQHF	TGTGCCAGCAGGATGACAGGGAATCAGCCCCAGCATTTT
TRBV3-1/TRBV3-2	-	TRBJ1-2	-	CASSAQGVNYGYTF	TGTGCCAGCAGCGCTCAGGGTGTCAACTATGGCTACACCTTC
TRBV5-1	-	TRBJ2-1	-	CASSSASRSEQFF	TGCGCCAGCAGCTCCGCAAGTCGGAGTGAGCAGTTCTTC
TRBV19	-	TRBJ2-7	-	CASSIGRTDSYEQYF	TGTGCCAGTAGTATTGGTAGGACAGACTCCTACGAGCAGTACTTC
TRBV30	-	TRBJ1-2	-	CAWSVWDAGRQRGYTF	TGTGCCTGGAGTGTATGGGACGCCGGGAGGCAGCGGGGCTACACCTTC
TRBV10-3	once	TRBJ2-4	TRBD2	CAISEQTSGRENIQYF	TGTGCCATCAGTGAGCAGACTAGCGGGAGGGAAAACATTCAGTACTTC